This TCR beta chain came from a study of cytomegalovirus exposure and HLA in healthy donors. Study information: The approximately 120 million unique TCR beta sequences, from about 180 million T cells, were found by an earlier analysis.

Germline CDR1 SEHNR, CDR2 FQNEAQ (reference sequence). Trimming cost V 5 bases and J 2 bases; bases outside gene matches: 6. The CDR3 is 16 amino acids. Broader study findings: For TCR beta chains, V- and J-gene trimming was later linked to a missense DCLRE1C variant.

Primers for the PCR totalled 60 Vbeta and 13 Jbeta. Generated by immunoSEQ multiplex PCR, the TCRdb table keeps only in-frame clones and is missing some. The table includes roughly 240,000 clones, about three quarters detected once. Notes on this clone: Its antigen is undetermined.

Material for sequencing was PBMCs. This TCR derives from a boy between 10 and 17 years old in good health and CMV-seronegative. This chain joins TRBV7-9 and TRBJ2-5, with 12 nucleotides matching TRBD2. The CDR3 loop is CASSARTSGAQETQYF. CDR3 nucleotide sequence: TGTGCCAGCAGCGCGAGGACTAGCGGGGCGCAAGAGACCCAGTACTTC.